This entry lists 11 T cell receptor beta chains sequenced from one sample in a study of OX40 agonist ivuxolimab in advanced cancers. The data were produced by immunoSEQ multiplex PCR, yet TCRdb's version contains in-frame clones alone and is incomplete. Of fewer than 75,000 clones listed, around 88% are singletons. The sample consisted of CD4+ or CD8+ T cells sorted from blood, taken in a trial of the OX40 agonist ivuxolimab. Receptors were obtained from an adult with an advanced solid tumor such as melanoma, head and neck, liver or kidney cancer.

This CDR3 is CASSIARGLDNEQFF. The CDR3 coding sequence is TGTGCCAGTAGTATAGCCAGGGGGCTAGACAATGAGCAGTTCTTC. J is TRBJ2-1 and V is TRBV19; TRBD1 matches at 8 bases. The V and J ends lost 1 base and 5 bases, in that order; junction bases with no gene match: 4. Germline-derived CDR1 and CDR2 are LNHDA and SQIVND (reference sequence). The CDR3 runs 15 residues.

J is TRBJ2-1 and V is TRBV7-6; D is uncertain. Germline V gene lookup returns CDR1 SGHVS and CDR2 FNYEAQ. The CDR3 spans 14 residues. V gave up 4 bases and J gave up 6 bases, with 13 bases separating them. The CDR3 DNA sequence: TGTGCCAGCAGCTCACTGGGCCAGACCAATGAGCAGTTCTTC. Protein: CASSSLGQTNEQFF.

V is TRBV11-3 and J is TRBJ2-7; TRBD2 matches 10 bases. The germline CDR1 and CDR2 sequences are SGHNT and YENEEA. V shed 5 bases, J shed 2 bases, and the junction held 6 bases outside the gene matches. The CDR3 runs to 15 residues. The CDR3 loop reads CASSPGTSVTYEQYF. The CDR3 DNA sequence: TGTGCCAGCAGCCCAGGGACTAGCGTTACCTACGAGCAGTACTTC.

The rearrangement joins TRBV28 to TRBJ1-1; 7 bases agree with TRBD1. This CDR3 contains 14 residues. Germline V gene data show CDR1 as MDHEN and CDR2 as SYDVKM. V shed 2 bases, J shed 5 bases, and the junction held 5 bases outside the gene matches. The CDR3 DNA reads as TGTGCCAGCAGTTTAGAGGGGGCGTATACTGAAGCTTTCTTT. Translating it yields CASSLEGAYTEAFF. Full variable domain (missing parts from reference TRBV28 and TRBJ1-1): DVKVTQSSRYLVKRTGEKVFLECVQDMDHENMFWYRQDPGLGLRLIYFSYDVKMKEKGDIPEGYSVSREKKERFSLILESASTNQTSMYLCASSLEGAYTEAFFGQGTRLTVV.

This chain connects TRBV5-1 to TRBJ1-2; 7 bases agree with TRBD1. The CDR3 has 13 residues. CDR1 is SGHRS and CDR2 is YFSETQ in the germline V gene. The ends lost 4 bases at V and 4 bases at J; junction bases unmatched: 4. CDR3 in amino acids: CASSIGTAYGYTF. DNA for the CDR3: TGCGCCAGCAGCATCGGGACAGCCTATGGCTACACCTTC.

The chain is built from TRBV4-1 and TRBJ2-7; D is possibly TRBD1 (5 bases). V was shortened by 6 bases and J by 3 bases, with 18 bases between the two germline ends. The CDR3 spans 15 residues. Germline loops: CDR1 MGHRA, CDR2 YSYEKL. The CDR3 loop is CASSEQADPLYEQYF. The DNA of the CDR3 is TGCGCCAGCAGTGAACAGGCCGACCCGCTCTACGAGCAGTACTTC.

The chain uses TRBV5-1 and TRBJ2-1; 7 bases are a match to TRBD1. With 2 bases clipped from V and 6 bases from J, the junction kept 5 bases outside the gene matches. This CDR3 contains 14 residues. Germline CDR1 is SGHRS and CDR2 is YFSETQ. The CDR3 protein is CASSFPRQGNEQFF. CDR3 sequence (DNA): TGCGCCAGCAGCTTCCCACGACAGGGCAATGAGCAGTTCTTC.

The chain combines TRBV7-6 with TRBJ2-5; 7 nucleotides line up with TRBD1. Trimming at V came to 5 bases and at J to 5 bases, leaving 11 bases not matched to a gene. The CDR3 runs to 15 residues. Germline assignment: CDR1 SGHVS and CDR2 FNYEAQ. The CDR3 reads CASSQDSAQGETQYF. CDR3 in DNA: TGTGCCAGCAGCCAGGACTCCGCACAGGGGGAGACCCAGTACTTC. Full variable domain (rest looked up from reference TRBV7-6 and TRBJ2-5): GAGVSQSPRYKVTKRGQDVALRCDPISGHVSLYWYRQALGQGPEFLTYFNYEAQQDKSGLPNDRFSAERPEGSISTLTIQRTEQRDSAMYRCASSQDSAQGETQYFGPGTRLLVL.

The V gene is TRBV10-3, the J gene TRBJ2-3, with 8 bases identical to TRBD2. In germline, CDR1 is ENHRY, CDR2 SYGVKD. This CDR3 comprises 16 residues. The V and J ends lost 4 bases and 0 bases, in that order; junction bases with no gene match: 6. CDR3 loop: CAISGRTSGSTDTQYF. The CDR3 DNA sequence: TGTGCCATCAGTGGCCGCACTAGCGGAAGCACAGATACGCAGTATTTT.

In its sample, this clone is medium-sized. This rearrangement joins TRBV9 to TRBJ2-7; tentatively, D is TRBD2 (5 bases). The CDR3 has 15 residues. Trimming took 4 bases from V and 2 from J, leaving 16 bases between them. CDR1 SGDLS and CDR2 YYNGEE come from the germline V gene. The CDR3 nucleotides read TGTGCCAGCAGCCGGTCTCTGGAGGCGGCCTACGAGCAGTACTTC. It translates to CASSRSLEAAYEQYF. Complete variable domain (other parts from reference TRBV9 and TRBJ2-7): DSGVTQTPKHLITATGQRVTLRCSPRSGDLSVYWYQQSLDQGLQFLIQYYNGEERAKGNILERFSAQQFPDLHSELNLSSLELGDSALYFCASSRSLEAAYEQYFGPGTRLTVT.

J is TRBJ2-3 and V is TRBV2; no definite D call. Germline CDR1 SNHLY, CDR2 FYNNEI. Trimming removed 4 bases from V and 9 bases from J, with 14 bases in between. The CDR3 loop spans 13 amino acids. For the CDR3, the DNA is TGTGCCAGCAGTGGCAGTGCCGCCGGCACGCAGTATTTT. This codes for CASSGSAAGTQYF.